These 5 T cell receptor beta chains originate from one sample sequenced in a study of shared clonotypes between healthy human individuals. Assay: immunoSEQ multiplex PCR; the TCRdb copy retains only in-frame clones and omits some. The repertoire consists of some 2.4 million clones, with 90% to 95% occurring once and the leading ten covering approximately 0.35%. The sequencing input was naive CD4+ T cells from PBMCs. The subset denotes: CD45RA+ positively selected. The receptors here all came from a man between 18 and 35 years old in good health. Some clones in this sample may be carry-over from other donors' samples.

The chain couples TRBV5-1 to TRBJ1-2; the match to TRBD1 covers 9 bases. The junction had 3 bases not matched to a gene; V was cut back by 0 bases and J by 6 bases. In germline, CDR1 is SGHRS, CDR2 YFSETQ. The CDR3 is 14 amino acids. The CDR3 loop reads CASSLGQGDNGYTF. In DNA form, the CDR3 reads TGCGCCAGCAGCTTGGGACAGGGGGACAATGGCTACACCTTC.

This sequence joins TRBV18 and TRBJ2-1; 10 bases fit TRBD1. Germline V CDR1 and CDR2: KGHSH, LQKENI. Unmatched junction bases numbered 23, after V lost 6 bases and J lost 9 bases. The CDR3 consists of 19 residues. The CDR3 coding sequence is TGTGCCAGCTCGTCGGGACAGGGGCCATCCCATTGGTTGTTCGGTGAGCAGTTCTTC. Encoded protein: CASSSGQGPSHWLFGEQFF.

This chain uses TRBV18 with TRBJ2-3, with 9 bases aligning to TRBD2. V shed 3 bases and J 2 bases; nucleotides not matched to a gene: 6. This CDR3 comprises 16 residues. Germline V CDR1 and CDR2: KGHSH, LQKENI. The CDR3 loop reads CASSPRAGGSTDTQYF. The CDR3 DNA reads as TGTGCCAGCTCACCGAGAGCGGGAGGATCCACAGATACGCAGTATTTT.

V is TRBV2 and J is TRBJ2-3; a possible D gene is TRBD1 (6 bases). This CDR3 comprises 13 residues. V was clipped by 6 bases and J by 4 bases, with 11 bases between them. From germline, CDR1 is SNHLY and CDR2 FYNNEI. This chain's CDR3 is CASRRTVADTQYF. In DNA, the CDR3 is TGTGCCAGCAGGAGGACAGTGGCAGATACGCAGTATTTT.

V usage is TRBV25-1 and J usage is TRBJ2-1; 10 bases map to TRBD2. V trimming: 9 bases; J trimming: 5 bases; junction bases outside the gene matches: 10. CDR3 length equals 15 residues. In germline, CDR1 is MGHDK, CDR2 SYGVNS. Here the CDR3 reads CASTTAGGPHNEQFF. In DNA form, the CDR3 reads TGTGCCAGTACCACAGCGGGAGGGCCCCACAATGAGCAGTTCTTC.